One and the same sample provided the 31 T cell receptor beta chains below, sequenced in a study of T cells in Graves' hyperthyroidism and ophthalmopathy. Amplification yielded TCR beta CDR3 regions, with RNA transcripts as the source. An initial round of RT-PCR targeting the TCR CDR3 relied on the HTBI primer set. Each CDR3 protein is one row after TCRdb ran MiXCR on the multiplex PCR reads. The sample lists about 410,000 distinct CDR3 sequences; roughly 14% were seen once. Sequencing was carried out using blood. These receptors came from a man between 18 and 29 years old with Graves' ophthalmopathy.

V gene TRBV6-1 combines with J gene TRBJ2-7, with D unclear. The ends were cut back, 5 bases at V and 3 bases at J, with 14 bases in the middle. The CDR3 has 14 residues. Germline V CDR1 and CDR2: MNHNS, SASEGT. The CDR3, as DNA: TGTGCCAGCAGTCGCGACGAGTCCTACTACGAGCAGTACTTC. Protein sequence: CASSRDESYYEQYF.

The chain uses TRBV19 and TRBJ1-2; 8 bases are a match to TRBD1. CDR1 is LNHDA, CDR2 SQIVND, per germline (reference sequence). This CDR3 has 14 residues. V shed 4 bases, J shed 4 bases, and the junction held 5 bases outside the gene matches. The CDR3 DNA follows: TGTGCCAGTAGTACAGAACAGGGGGTCTATGGCTACACCTTC. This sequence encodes CASSTEQGVYGYTF.

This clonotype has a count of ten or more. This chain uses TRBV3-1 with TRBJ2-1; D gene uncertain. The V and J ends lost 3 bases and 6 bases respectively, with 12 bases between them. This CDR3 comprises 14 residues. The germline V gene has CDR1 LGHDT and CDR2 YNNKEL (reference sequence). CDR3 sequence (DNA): TGTGCCAGCAGCCATACTAAGAGAAGCAATGAGCAGTTCTTC. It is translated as CASSHTKRSNEQFF.

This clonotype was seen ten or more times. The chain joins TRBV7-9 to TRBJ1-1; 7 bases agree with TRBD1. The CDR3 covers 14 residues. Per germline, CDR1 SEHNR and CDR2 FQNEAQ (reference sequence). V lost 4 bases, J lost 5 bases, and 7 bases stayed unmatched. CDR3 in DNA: TGTGCCAGCAGCTCGGGAGGGGGCTGGACTGAAGCTTTCTTT. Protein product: CASSSGGGWTEAFF.

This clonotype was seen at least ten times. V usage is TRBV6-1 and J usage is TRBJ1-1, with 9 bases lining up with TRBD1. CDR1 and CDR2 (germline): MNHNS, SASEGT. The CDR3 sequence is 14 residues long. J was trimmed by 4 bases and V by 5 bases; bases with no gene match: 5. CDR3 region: CASSRQTGGTEAFF. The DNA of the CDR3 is TGTGCCAGCAGTAGACAGACAGGGGGCACTGAAGCTTTCTTT.

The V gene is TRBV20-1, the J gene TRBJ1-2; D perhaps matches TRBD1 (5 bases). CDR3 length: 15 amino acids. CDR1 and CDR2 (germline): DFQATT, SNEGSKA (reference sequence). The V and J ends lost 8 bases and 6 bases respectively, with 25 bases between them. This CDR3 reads CSCRGKGKGRDGYTF. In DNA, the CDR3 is TGCAGTTGCCGCGGAAAGGGGAAGGGGAGGGATGGCTACACCTTC.

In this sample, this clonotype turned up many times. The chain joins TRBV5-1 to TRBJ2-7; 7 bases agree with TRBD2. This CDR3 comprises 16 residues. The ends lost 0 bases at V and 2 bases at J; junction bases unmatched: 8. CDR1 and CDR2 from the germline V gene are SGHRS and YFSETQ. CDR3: CASSLAFSAGAYEQYF. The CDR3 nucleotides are TGCGCCAGCAGCTTGGCCTTTTCTGCGGGGGCCTACGAGCAGTACTTC.

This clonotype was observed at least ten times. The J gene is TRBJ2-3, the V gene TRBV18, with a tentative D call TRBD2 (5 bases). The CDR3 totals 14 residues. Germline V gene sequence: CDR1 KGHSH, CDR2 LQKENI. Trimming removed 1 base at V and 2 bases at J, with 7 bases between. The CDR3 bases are TGTGCCAGCTCACCACGACTAAACACAGATACGCAGTATTTT. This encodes CASSPRLNTDTQYF.

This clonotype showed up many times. The CDR3 region is CSASPLGSSYNEQFF. As DNA, the CDR3 is TGCAGTGCTAGTCCCCTAGGGAGCTCCTACAATGAGCAGTTCTTC. The V gene is TRBV20-1, the J gene TRBJ2-1, with a tentative D call TRBD2 (5 bases). The CDR3 runs 15 residues. The germline V and J ends were trimmed by 3 bases and 0 bases, with 12 bases remaining between them. The V gene's germline CDR1 is DFQATT and CDR2 SNEGSKA (reference sequence).

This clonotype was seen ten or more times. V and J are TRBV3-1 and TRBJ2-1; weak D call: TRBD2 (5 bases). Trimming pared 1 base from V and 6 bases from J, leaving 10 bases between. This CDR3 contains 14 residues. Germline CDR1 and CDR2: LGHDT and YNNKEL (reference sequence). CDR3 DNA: TGTGCCAGCAGCCAAGGGTGGGAGCGCAATGAGCAGTTCTTC. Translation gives CASSQGWERNEQFF.

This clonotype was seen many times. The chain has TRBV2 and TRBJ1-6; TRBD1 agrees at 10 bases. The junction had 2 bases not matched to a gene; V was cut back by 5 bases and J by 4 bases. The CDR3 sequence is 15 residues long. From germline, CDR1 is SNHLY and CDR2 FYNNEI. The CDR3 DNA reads TGTGCCAGCAGTTCGGACAGGGGGTATAATTCACCCCTCCACTTT. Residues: CASSSDRGYNSPLHF.

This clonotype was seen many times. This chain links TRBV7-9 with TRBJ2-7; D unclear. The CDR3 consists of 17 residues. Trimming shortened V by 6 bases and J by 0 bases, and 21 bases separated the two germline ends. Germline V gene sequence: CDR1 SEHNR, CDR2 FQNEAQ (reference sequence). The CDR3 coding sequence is TGTGCCAGCAGGGCCCGTGGGTTGGCCATTCGCTCCTACGAGCAGTACTTC. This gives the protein CASRARGLAIRSYEQYF.

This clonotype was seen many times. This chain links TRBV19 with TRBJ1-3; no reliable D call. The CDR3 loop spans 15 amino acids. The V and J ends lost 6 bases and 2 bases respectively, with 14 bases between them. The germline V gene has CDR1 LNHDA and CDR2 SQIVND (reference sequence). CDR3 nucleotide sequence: TGTGCCAGTAGCAGAGGGCACTCGACTGGAAACACCATATATTTT. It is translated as CASSRGHSTGNTIYF.

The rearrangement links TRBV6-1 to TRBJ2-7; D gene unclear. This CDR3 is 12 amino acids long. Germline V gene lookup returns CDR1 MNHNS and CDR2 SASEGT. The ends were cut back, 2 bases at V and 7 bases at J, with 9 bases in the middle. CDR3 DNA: TGTGCCAGCAGTGAATCCCCTAGGGAGCAGTACTTC. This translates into CASSESPREQYF.

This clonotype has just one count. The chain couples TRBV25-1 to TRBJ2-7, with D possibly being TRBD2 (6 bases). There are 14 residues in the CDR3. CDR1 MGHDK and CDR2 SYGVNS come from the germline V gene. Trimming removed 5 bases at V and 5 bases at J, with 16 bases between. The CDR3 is CASSTPGVKDEQYF. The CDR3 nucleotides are TGTGCCAGCAGTACACCGGGGGTGAAGGACGAGCAGTACTTC.

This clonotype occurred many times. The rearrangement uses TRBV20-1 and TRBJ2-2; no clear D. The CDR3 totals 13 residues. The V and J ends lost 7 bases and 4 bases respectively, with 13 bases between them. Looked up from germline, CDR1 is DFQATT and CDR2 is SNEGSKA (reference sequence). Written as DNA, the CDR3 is TGCAGTGTCTCCGGGTTTAGCACCGGGGAGCTGTTTTTT. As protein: CSVSGFSTGELFF.

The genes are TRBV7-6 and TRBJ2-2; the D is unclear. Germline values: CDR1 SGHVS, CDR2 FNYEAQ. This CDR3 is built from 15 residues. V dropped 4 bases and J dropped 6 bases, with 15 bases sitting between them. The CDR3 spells CASSSEPYSPGELFF. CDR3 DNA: TGTGCCAGCAGCTCTGAACCCTACAGTCCCGGGGAGCTGTTTTTT. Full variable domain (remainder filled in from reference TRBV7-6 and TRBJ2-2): GAGVSQSPRYKVTKRGQDVALRCDPISGHVSLYWYRQALGQGPEFLTYFNYEAQQDKSGLPNDRFSAERPEGSISTLTIQRTEQRDSAMYRCASSSEPYSPGELFFGEGSRLTVL.

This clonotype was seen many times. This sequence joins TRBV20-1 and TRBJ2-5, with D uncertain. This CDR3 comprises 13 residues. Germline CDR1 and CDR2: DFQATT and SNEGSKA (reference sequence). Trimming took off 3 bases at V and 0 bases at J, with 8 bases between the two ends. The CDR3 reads CSASGPNQETQYF. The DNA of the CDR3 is TGCAGTGCTAGTGGACCGAACCAAGAGACCCAGTACTTC.

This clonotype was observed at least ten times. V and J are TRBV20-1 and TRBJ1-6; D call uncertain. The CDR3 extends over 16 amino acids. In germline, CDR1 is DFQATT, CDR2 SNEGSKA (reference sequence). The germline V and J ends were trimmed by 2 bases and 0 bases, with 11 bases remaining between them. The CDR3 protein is CSARTIGSSYNSPLHF. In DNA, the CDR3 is TGCAGTGCTAGAACCATTGGGAGCTCCTATAATTCACCCCTCCACTTT.

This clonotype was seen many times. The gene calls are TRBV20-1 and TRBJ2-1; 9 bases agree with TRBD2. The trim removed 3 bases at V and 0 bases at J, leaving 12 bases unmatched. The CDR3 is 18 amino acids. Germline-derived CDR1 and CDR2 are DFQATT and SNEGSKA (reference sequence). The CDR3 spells CSASSGVSGGFSYNEQFF. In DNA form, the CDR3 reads TGCAGTGCTAGTTCTGGGGTTAGCGGGGGTTTCTCCTACAATGAGCAGTTCTTC.

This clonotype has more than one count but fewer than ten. CDR3 amino acids: CASSPTGILYQETQYF. CDR3 DNA: TGTGCCAGCAGCCCGACGGGCATCCTCTACCAAGAGACCCAGTACTTC. This chain connects TRBV5-6 to TRBJ2-5; D gene uncertain. V gave up 4 bases and J gave up 0 bases, with 16 bases separating them. This CDR3 has 16 residues. Germline CDR1 is SGHDT and CDR2 is YYEEEE.

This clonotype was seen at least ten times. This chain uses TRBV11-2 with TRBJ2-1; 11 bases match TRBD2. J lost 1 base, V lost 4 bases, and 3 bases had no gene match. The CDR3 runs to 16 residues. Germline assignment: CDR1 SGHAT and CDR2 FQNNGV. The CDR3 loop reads CASSSSSGRSYNEQFF. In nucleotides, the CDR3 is TGTGCCAGCAGCTCCTCTAGCGGGAGGTCCTACAATGAGCAGTTCTTC.

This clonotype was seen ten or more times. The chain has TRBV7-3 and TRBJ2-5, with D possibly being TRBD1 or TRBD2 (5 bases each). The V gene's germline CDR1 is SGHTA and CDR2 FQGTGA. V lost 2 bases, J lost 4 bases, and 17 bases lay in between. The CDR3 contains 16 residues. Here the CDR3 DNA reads TGTGCCAGCAGCTTAGGATTTGGGGGTGAGGGAGAGACCCAGTACTTC. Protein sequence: CASSLGFGGEGETQYF.

CDR3 residues: CASTMRGVNSPLHF. The DNA of the CDR3 is TGTGCCAGCACTATGAGGGGGGTGAATTCACCCCTCCACTTT. The chain couples TRBV12-3 or TRBV12-4 to TRBJ1-6, with a weak D call TRBD1 (6 bases). The V end was cut by 7 bases, the J end by 7 bases, with 14 bases between. This CDR3 comprises 14 residues.

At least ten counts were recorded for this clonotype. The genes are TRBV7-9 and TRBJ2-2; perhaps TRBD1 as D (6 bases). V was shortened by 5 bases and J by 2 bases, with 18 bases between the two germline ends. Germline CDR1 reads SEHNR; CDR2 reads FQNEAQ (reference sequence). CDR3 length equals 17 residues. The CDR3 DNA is TGTGCCAGCAGCCAGGCGCCCGGGACACTCAACACCGGGGAGCTGTTTTTT. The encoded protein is CASSQAPGTLNTGELFF.

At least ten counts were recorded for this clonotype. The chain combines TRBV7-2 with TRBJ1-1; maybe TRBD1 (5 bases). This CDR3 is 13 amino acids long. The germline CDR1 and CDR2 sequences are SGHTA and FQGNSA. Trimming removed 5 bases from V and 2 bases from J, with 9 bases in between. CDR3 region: CASSPDINTEAFF. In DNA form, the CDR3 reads TGTGCCAGCAGCCCGGACATAAACACTGAAGCTTTCTTT.

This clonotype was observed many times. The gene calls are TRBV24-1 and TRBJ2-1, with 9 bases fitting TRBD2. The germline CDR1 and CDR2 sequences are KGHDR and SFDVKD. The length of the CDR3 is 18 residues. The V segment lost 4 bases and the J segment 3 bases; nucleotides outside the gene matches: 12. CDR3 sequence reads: CATSDRGASGTLYNEQFF. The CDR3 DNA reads TGTGCCACCAGTGACAGGGGGGCTAGCGGGACCCTCTACAATGAGCAGTTCTTC.

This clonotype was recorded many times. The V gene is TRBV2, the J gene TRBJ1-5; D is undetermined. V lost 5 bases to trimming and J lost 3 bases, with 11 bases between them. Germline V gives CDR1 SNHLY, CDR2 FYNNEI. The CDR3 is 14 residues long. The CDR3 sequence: CASSTGVFNQPQHF. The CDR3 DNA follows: TGTGCCAGCAGTACCGGGGTCTTCAATCAGCCCCAGCATTTT.

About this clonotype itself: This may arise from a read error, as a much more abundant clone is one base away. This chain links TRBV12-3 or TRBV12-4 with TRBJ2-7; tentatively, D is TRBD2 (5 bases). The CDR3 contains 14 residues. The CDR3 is CVSSFETITYEQYF. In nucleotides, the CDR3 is TGTGTCAGCAGTTTTGAGACTATCACCTACGAGCAGTACTTC.

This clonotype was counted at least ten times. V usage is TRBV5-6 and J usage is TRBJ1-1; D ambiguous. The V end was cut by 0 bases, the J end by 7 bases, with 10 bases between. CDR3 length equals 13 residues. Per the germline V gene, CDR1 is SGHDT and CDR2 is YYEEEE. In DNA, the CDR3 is TGTGCCAGCAGCTTGGGAATCGGGTTTGAAGCTTTCTTT. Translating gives CASSLGIGFEAFF.

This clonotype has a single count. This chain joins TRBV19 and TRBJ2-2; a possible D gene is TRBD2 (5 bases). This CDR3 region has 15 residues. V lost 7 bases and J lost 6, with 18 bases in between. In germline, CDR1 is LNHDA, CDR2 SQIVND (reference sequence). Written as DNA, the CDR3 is TGTGCCAGTACCCCTGAGAGTAGCGAGGCCGGGGAGCTGTTTTTT. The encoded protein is CASTPESSEAGELFF.